This T cell receptor beta chain came from a study of blood T cell repertoires in COVID-19. Across the whole study: The samples span acute and convalescent COVID-19 from the United States, Italy and Spain.

Original handling: Using reference gene primer amplification, nucleated cell counts were estimated. This table comes from immunoSEQ multiplex PCR, and its TCRdb copy is limited to in-frame clones, with some not included. That table gives V, J and clone size, and the DNA gave D and trimming. The table records approximately 250,000 clones, roughly 80% of them present only once. Enrolled through a virtual design, the participants were between roughly 18 and 100 years of age and came from approximately 25 US areas. CDR3 length: 12 amino acids. Germline V gene lookup returns CDR1 SGHNT and CDR2 YYREEE (reference sequence). Trimming pared 3 bases from V and 5 bases from J, leaving 8 bases between.

J is TRBJ1-1 and V is TRBV5-4, with D tentatively TRBD1 (5 bases). The TCR was taken from a man aged 25 to 40 with acute COVID-19. The sample consisted of PBMCs or T cells enriched from blood (not recorded which). The CDR3, as DNA: TGTGCCAGCAGCTCACCAGGGACTGAAGCTTTCTTT. Translated: CASSSPGTEAFF.